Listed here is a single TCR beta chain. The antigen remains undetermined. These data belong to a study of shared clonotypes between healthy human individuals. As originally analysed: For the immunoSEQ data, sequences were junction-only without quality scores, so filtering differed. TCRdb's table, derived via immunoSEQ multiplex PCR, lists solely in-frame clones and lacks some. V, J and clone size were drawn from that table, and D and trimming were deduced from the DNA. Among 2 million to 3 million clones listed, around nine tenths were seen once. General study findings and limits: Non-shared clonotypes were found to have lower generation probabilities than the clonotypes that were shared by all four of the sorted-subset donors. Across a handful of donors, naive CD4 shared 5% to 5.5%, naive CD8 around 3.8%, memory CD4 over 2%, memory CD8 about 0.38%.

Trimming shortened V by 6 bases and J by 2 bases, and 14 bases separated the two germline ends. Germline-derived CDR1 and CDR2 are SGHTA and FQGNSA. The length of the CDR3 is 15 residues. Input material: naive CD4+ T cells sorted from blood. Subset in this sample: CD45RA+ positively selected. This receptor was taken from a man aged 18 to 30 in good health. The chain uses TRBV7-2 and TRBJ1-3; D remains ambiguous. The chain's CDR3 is CASSLTEVAGNTIYF. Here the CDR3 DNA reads TGTGCCAGCAGTTTGACGGAAGTGGCTGGAAACACCATATATTTT.